The clone carrying this TCR beta chain was seen ten or more times. Both TCR beta VDJ combination and CDR3 sequence profiling were carried out. Genomic DNA was the template for this profiling. TCRdb reprocessed the reads with MiXCR, giving one entry per CDR3 protein. The sample includes about 130,000 distinct CDR3 sequences, 48% of them seen just once. This CDR3 comprises 15 residues. CDR1 and CDR2 from the germline V gene are DFQATT and SNEGSKA (reference sequence). V dropped 6 bases and J dropped 1 base, with 18 bases sitting between them. This entry belongs to a study of CD8+CD57+ T cells in acquired aplastic anemia.

What was sequenced was sorted CD4+, CD8+, or CD8+CD57+ T cells (not recorded which) from PBMCs. The chain carries TRBV20-1 and TRBJ1-1; maybe TRBD1 (5 bases). The source is a human donor in good health, serving as a control. The CDR3 loop reads CSAPEGRVRNTEAFF. Written as DNA, the CDR3 is TGCAGTGCCCCCGAGGGGAGGGTAAGGAACACTGAAGCTTTCTTT.